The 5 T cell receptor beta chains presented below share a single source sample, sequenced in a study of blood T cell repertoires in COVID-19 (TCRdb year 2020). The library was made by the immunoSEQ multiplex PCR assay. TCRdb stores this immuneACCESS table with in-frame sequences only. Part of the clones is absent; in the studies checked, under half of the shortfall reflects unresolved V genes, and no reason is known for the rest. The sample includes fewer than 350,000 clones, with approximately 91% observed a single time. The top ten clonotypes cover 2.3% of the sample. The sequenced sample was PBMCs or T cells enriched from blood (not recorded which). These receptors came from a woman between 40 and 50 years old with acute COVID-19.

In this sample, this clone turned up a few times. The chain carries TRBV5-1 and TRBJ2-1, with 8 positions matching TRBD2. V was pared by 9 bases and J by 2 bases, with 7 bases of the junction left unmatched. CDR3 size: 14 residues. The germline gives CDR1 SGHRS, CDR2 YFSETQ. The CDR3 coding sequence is TGCGCCACCGGACTAGCAGGCCCCTACAATGAGCAGTTCTTC. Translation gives CATGLAGPYNEQFF.

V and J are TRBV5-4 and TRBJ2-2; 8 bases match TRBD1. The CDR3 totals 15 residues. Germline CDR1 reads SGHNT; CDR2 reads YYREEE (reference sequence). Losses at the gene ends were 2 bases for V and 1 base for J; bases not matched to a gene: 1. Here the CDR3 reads CASSFDRGNTGELFF. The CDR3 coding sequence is TGTGCCAGCAGCTTTGACAGGGGGAACACCGGGGAGCTGTTTTTT. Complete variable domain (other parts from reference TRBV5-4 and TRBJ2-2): ETGVTQSPTHLIKTRGQQVTLRCSSQSGHNTVSWYQQALGQGPQFIFQYYREEENGRGNFPPRFSGLQFPNYSSELNVNALELDDSALYLCASSFDRGNTGELFFGEGSRLTVL.

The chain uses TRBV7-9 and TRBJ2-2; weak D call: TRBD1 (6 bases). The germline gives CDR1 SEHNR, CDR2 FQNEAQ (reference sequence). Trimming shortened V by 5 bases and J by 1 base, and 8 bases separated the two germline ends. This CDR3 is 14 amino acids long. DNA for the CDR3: TGTGCCAGCAGCCTACAGGGGAACACCGGGGAGCTGTTTTTT. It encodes CASSLQGNTGELFF.

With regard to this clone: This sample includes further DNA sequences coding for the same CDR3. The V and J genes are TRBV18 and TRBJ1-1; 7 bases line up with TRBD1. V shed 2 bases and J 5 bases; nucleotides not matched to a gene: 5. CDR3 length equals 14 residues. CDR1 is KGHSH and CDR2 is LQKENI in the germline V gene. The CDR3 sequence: CASSPEGARTEAFF. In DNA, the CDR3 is TGTGCCAGCTCACCAGAGGGGGCAAGAACTGAAGCTTTCTTT.

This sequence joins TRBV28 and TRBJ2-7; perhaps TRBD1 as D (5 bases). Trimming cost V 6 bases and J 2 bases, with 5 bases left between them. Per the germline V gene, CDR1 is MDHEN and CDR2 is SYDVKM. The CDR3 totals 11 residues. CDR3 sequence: CASRGPYEQYF. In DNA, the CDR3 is TGTGCCAGCAGGGGGCCCTACGAGCAGTACTTC.